This T cell receptor (beta chain) is drawn from a study of blood T cell repertoires in COVID-19. Across the whole study: Specimens from acute and convalescent COVID-19 originated in the United States, Italy and Spain.

The CDR3 consists of 14 residues. Germline-derived CDR1 and CDR2 are SEHNR and FQNEAQ (reference sequence). V was shortened by 4 bases and J by 0 bases, with 9 bases between the two germline ends. Patients in Seattle were enrolled during active infection, then followed longitudinally. Original processing notes: Reference gene primer amplification gave estimated nucleated cell counts. TCRdb keeps only in-frame clones here, not all; method: immunoSEQ multiplex PCR. V and J calls and clone size are given by that table; D and trimming were obtained from the DNA. The sample records about 330,000 clones, 80% to 90% being singletons.

The TCR was taken from a man aged 30-40 years with COVID-19, enrolled during active disease. The sample taken for sequencing was peripheral blood. The V and J genes are TRBV7-9 and TRBJ1-1; TRBD1 might be the D (5 bases). CDR3 bases: TGTGCCAGCAGCTGGGGGGTCATGAACACTGAAGCTTTCTTT. This gives the protein CASSWGVMNTEAFF.